Below, 32 T cell receptor beta chains from the same sample are listed, as sequenced in a study of Graves' ophthalmopathy and Graves' hyperthyroidism. The authors amplified TCR beta CDR3 regions from RNA transcripts. The first round was an RT-PCR with HTBI primers, and the second round was a multiplex PCR. TCRdb re-derived calls from the multiplex PCR reads in MiXCR, one entry per CDR3 protein. The repertoire consists of around 590,000 distinct CDR3 sequences, with under 45% occurring once and the leading ten covering about 4.2%. Sequencing was done on a sample of peripheral blood or thyroid tissue (not recorded which). These receptor sequences come from an adult man with Graves' hyperthyroidism.

This clonotype was counted ten times or more. J is TRBJ2-5 and V is TRBV12-3 or TRBV12-4; TRBD2 matches 10 bases. CDR3 length: 13 amino acids. The trim removed 4 bases at V and 5 bases at J, leaving 1 base unmatched. CDR3 DNA: TGTGCCAGCAGTTGGGGACTAGCGGAGACCCAGTACTTC. This translates into CASSWGLAETQYF.

J is TRBJ2-2 and V is TRBV7-6, with 7 positions matching TRBD2. V shed 2 bases and J 6 bases; nucleotides not matched to a gene: 12. CDR1 is SGHVS and CDR2 is FNYEAQ in the germline V gene. The CDR3 covers 17 residues. The CDR3 region has the DNA TGTGCCAGCAGCTTATTACCCCCGGAGGGAGGGGCCGGGGAGCTGTTTTTT. Amino acids: CASSLLPPEGGAGELFF.

This chain uses TRBV10-3 with TRBJ1-1, with D possibly being TRBD1 (6 bases). CDR3 size: 14 residues. Trimming removed 6 bases from V and 4 bases from J, with 15 bases in between. Germline V gives CDR1 ENHRY, CDR2 SYGVKD. DNA of the CDR3: TGTGCCATCAGCTCCGAGGGGGTGGCCACTGAAGCTTTCTTT. This codes for CAISSEGVATEAFF.

As for this clonotype: The junction departs from the called germline gene at one end, perhaps through a read error. This chain connects TRBV10-3 to TRBJ2-7; D may be TRBD1 or TRBD2 (6 bases each). The CDR3 is 17 residues long. Per germline, CDR1 ENHRY and CDR2 SYGVKD. CDR3 nucleotides: TGTGCCATCAGTGAGAGAATTGGGGGGCGCGGCACAGATACGCAGCACTTC. The encoded protein is CAISERIGGRGTDTQHF.

The table lists this clonotype with many counts. The V and J genes are TRBV9 and TRBJ2-7, with 8 nucleotides matching TRBD1. Germline V lookup: CDR1 SGDLS, CDR2 YYNGEE. This CDR3 region has 15 residues. V was clipped by 9 bases and J by 5 bases; unmatched bases: 16. CDR3 sequence (DNA): TGTGCCAAACGAAGGGGGACAGGCCGGTGGGACGAGCAGTACTTC. Its protein product is CAKRRGTGRWDEQYF.

The rearrangement uses TRBV20-1 and TRBJ1-2; 7 nucleotides agree with TRBD1. Germline-derived CDR1 and CDR2 are DFQATT and SNEGSKA (reference sequence). J was trimmed by 7 bases and V by 3 bases; bases with no gene match: 2. The CDR3 extends over 11 amino acids. Here the CDR3 DNA reads TGCAGTGCTAGCGGGACAGTTGGCTACACCTTC. Its translation: CSASGTVGYTF.

Turning to this clonotype: A read error may explain this, as a much larger clone is one base away. The chain uses TRBV6-5 and TRBJ1-5; a weak D match, TRBD1 (5 bases). Trimming cost V 9 bases and J 6 bases, with 18 bases left between them. This CDR3 is 14 amino acids long. From germline, CDR1 is MNHEY and CDR2 SVGAGI. CDR3 DNA sequence: TGTGCCAGTACGTTGGCGTCAGGGAGTCAGCCCCAGCATTTT. Translating it yields CASTLASGSQPQHF.

This clonotype was counted a few times. The junction differs from germline at one of its ends, possibly a read error. This chain joins TRBV27 and TRBJ1-2; perhaps TRBD1 as D (5 bases). Germline V gene lookup returns CDR1 MNHEY and CDR2 SMNVEV (reference sequence). This CDR3 is 13 amino acids long. CDR3 nucleotides: TGTGCCAGCAGTCTATCGTCCGGAGGACAATGCACCTTC. Translation: CASSLSSGGQCTF.

Many counts were recorded for this clonotype. This chain connects TRBV14 to TRBJ2-7; maybe TRBD2 (6 bases). Germline CDR1 SGHDN, CDR2 FVKESK. The ends were cut back, 1 base at V and 4 bases at J, with 14 bases in the middle. The length of the CDR3 is 15 residues. In DNA, the CDR3 is TGTGCCAGCAGCCAAGTTGGCGGGACGCCGTACGAGCAGTACTTC. This sequence encodes CASSQVGGTPYEQYF.

This clonotype has ten or more counts. The V call is TRBV12-3 or TRBV12-4, the J call TRBJ2-2, with D hard to call. The CDR3 covers 14 residues. V lost 4 bases to trimming and J lost 6 bases, with 12 bases between them. Written as DNA, the CDR3 is TGTGCCAGCAGTTATTCGCAGCGAGCCGGGGAGCTGTTTTTT. Protein: CASSYSQRAGELFF.

This clonotype was found many times. The gene calls are TRBV9 and TRBJ1-4; D is possibly TRBD1 (6 bases). V gave up 3 bases and J gave up 8 bases, with 17 bases separating them. Germline-derived CDR1 and CDR2 are SGDLS and YYNGEE. The CDR3 sequence is 15 residues long. CDR3 in DNA: TGTGCCAGCAGCGGAACCGGGACACGGAGAGAAAAACTGTTTTTT. Protein: CASSGTGTRREKLFF.

This clonotype was seen repeatedly, ten times or more. The chain couples TRBV2 to TRBJ1-4, with D tentatively TRBD1 (5 bases). The germline V and J ends were trimmed by 5 bases and 7 bases, with 14 bases remaining between them. The CDR3 loop spans 14 amino acids. Germline V gene lookup returns CDR1 SNHLY and CDR2 FYNNEI. Here the CDR3 DNA reads TGTGCCAGCAGTTTACTGGGTGGGGGTGAAAAACTGTTTTTT. The encoded protein is CASSLLGGGEKLFF.

In its sample, this clonotype was seen many times. The chain joins TRBV7-2 to TRBJ2-2; D unclear. Germline lookup yields CDR1 SGHTA and CDR2 FQGNSA. V was cut by 4 bases and J by 3 bases, with 6 bases left in between. The CDR3 runs to 13 residues. This CDR3 is CASSYMDTGELFF. DNA of the CDR3: TGTGCCAGCAGCTACATGGACACCGGGGAGCTGTTTTTT. Full variable domain (outside the CDR3, taken from reference TRBV7-2 and TRBJ2-2): GAGVSQSPSNKVTEKGKDVELRCDPISGHTALYWYRQSLGQGLEFLIYFQGNSAPDKSGLPSDRFSAERTGGSVSTLTIQRTQQEDSAVYLCASSYMDTGELFFGEGSRLTVL.

Concerning this clonotype itself: Since a much larger clone is just one base distant, this may be a read error. The chain carries TRBV7-9 and TRBJ1-1, with a possible D match to TRBD1 (5 bases). The CDR3 sequence is 13 residues long. From germline, CDR1 is SEHNR and CDR2 FQNEAQ (reference sequence). In DNA, the CDR3 is TGTGCCAGCAGCTTCCAGGGAAATCCTGAAGCTCTCTTT. Translating gives CASSFQGNPEALF.

At least ten counts were recorded for this clonotype. This chain links TRBV9 with TRBJ1-1; 7 positions match TRBD1. Trimming took 3 bases from V and 3 from J; bases not matched to a gene: 5. Germline CDR1 reads SGDLS; CDR2 reads YYNGEE. This CDR3 contains 14 residues. For the CDR3, the DNA is TGTGCCAGCAGCGCAGGACAGGCTTACACTGAAGCTTTCTTT. Its translation is CASSAGQAYTEAFF. The entire variable domain, with the rest obtained from reference TRBV9 and TRBJ1-1, is as follows: DSGVTQTPKHLITATGQRVTLRCSPRSGDLSVYWYQQSLDQGLQFLIQYYNGEERAKGNILERFSAQQFPDLHSELNLSSLELGDSALYFCASSAGQAYTEAFFGQGTRLTVV.

This clonotype was found a few times. The chain employs TRBV12-3 or TRBV12-4 and TRBJ2-2, with 9 bases identical to TRBD2. This CDR3 contains 16 residues. V lost 7 bases to trimming and J lost 2 bases; unmatched junction nucleotides: 8. The CDR3 sequence: CASNPGGGANTGELFF. For the CDR3, the DNA is TGTGCCAGCAACCCTGGCGGGGGGGCCAACACCGGGGAGCTGTTTTTT.

This clonotype was counted a few times. The chain employs TRBV19 and TRBJ2-7, with D perhaps being TRBD1 or TRBD2 (5 bases each). Germline lookup yields CDR1 LNHDA and CDR2 SQIVND (reference sequence). The CDR3 covers 11 residues. V lost 8 bases to trimming and J lost 3 bases, with 8 bases between them. CDR3 DNA: TGTGCCAGTGGGGACCTCTACGAGCAGTACTTC. It encodes CASGDLYEQYF.

As for this clonotype: A much larger clone lies a single base off, so this may be a read error. The CDR3 ends on some other residue instead of the conserved phenylalanine or tryptophan, so this is likely a read error. The chain couples TRBV10-2 to TRBJ1-2; no clear D. The germline CDR1 and CDR2 sequences are WSHSY and SAAADI. This CDR3 has 15 amino acids. CDR3 amino acids: CASSPASNGGDGYTL. In DNA form, the CDR3 reads TGTGCCAGCAGCCCAGCATCTAACGGCGGGGATGGCTACACCCTC.

The chain combines TRBV7-9 with TRBJ2-7; D is possibly TRBD1 (5 bases). The J call could be wrong; TRBJ2-1 is a better fit for the DNA end. The CDR3 totals 14 residues. Germline-derived CDR1 and CDR2 are SEHNR and FQNEAQ (reference sequence). CDR3 sequence: CASSPQLGDNEQFF. For the CDR3, the DNA is TGTGCCAGCAGCCCCCAGCTAGGGGACAATGAGCAGTTCTTC.

In its sample, this clonotype was seen a few times. The CDR3 region has the DNA TGCGCCAGCAGCATAGACTGGTATGGCTACACCTTC. Translating gives CASSIDWYGYTF. V usage is TRBV5-1 and J usage is TRBJ1-2; D gene unclear. Germline V CDR1 and CDR2: SGHRS, YFSETQ. The CDR3 totals 12 residues. With 4 bases removed from V and 5 bases from J, the gap between germline ends came to 9 bases.

This clonotype appeared many times. The chain has TRBV2 and TRBJ1-1; D may be TRBD1 (5 bases). The CDR3 is 13 residues long. The V end was cut by 5 bases, the J end by 1 base, with 8 bases between. CDR1 and CDR2 (germline): SNHLY, FYNNEI. This chain's CDR3 is CASSTQGNTEAFF. The CDR3 bases are TGTGCCAGCAGTACCCAGGGGAACACTGAAGCTTTCTTT. Supplemented by reference TRBV2 and TRBJ1-1, the full variable domain reads EPEVTQTPSHQVTQMGQEVILRCVPISNHLYFYWYRQILGQKVEFLVSFYNNEISEKSEIFDDQFSVERPDGSNFTLKIRSTKLEDSAMYFCASSTQGNTEAFFGQGTRLTVV.

As regards this clonotype: A read error may be the cause here, since a much bigger clone is one base away. The chain recombines TRBV20-1 with TRBJ2-3; 10 nucleotides match TRBD2. This CDR3 contains 14 residues. The germline V gene encodes CDR1 DFQATT and CDR2 SNEGSKA (reference sequence). Losses at the gene ends were 6 bases for V and 4 bases for J; bases not matched to a gene: 7. CDR3 region: CSAPSGGRADTQYF. CDR3 sequence (DNA): TGCAGTGCGCCTAGCGGGGGCCGCGCAGATACGCAGTATTTT.

In this sample, this clonotype turned up many times. This chain uses TRBV20-1 with TRBJ2-7; D assignment may be TRBD1 or TRBD2 (6 bases each). From germline, CDR1 is DFQATT and CDR2 SNEGSKA (reference sequence). Trimming took 2 bases from V and 1 from J, leaving 15 bases between them. This CDR3 region has 15 residues. This chain's CDR3 is CSARRQDYPSYEQYF. The DNA of the CDR3 is TGCAGTGCTAGAAGACAGGACTACCCTTCCTACGAGCAGTACTTC.

This clonotype was seen once. This may be a read error: a much more frequent sequence differs by one nucleotide. The chain is built from TRBV5-1 and TRBJ2-2; D perhaps matches TRBD2 (6 bases). CDR1 is SGHRS and CDR2 is YFSETQ in the germline V gene. The CDR3 has 14 amino acids. This CDR3 reads CASRMTRLAGGLFF. The CDR3 DNA sequence: TGCGCCAGCAGAATGACAAGATTGGCCGGGGGGCTGTTTTTT.

This clonotype was seen a handful of times. V and J are TRBV29-1 and TRBJ2-2; 8 bases align to TRBD1. Germline CDR1 is SQVTM and CDR2 is ANQGSEA. With 6 bases clipped from V and 5 bases from J, the junction kept 5 bases outside the gene matches. The CDR3 has 13 amino acids. The CDR3 DNA reads TGCAGCGTGACAGGGGTAGGGACCGGGGAGCTGTTTTTT. This gives the protein CSVTGVGTGELFF.

A note on this clonotype: A much larger clone is a single base away; this may be a read error. J is TRBJ2-7 and V is TRBV6-5, with no clear D. This CDR3 has 12 amino acids. V was trimmed by 10 bases and J by 7 bases, leaving 17 bases between them. Germline values: CDR1 MNHEY, CDR2 SVGAGI. The DNA for the CDR3 is TGTGCCACCAGGAGAGCCGCCGTGGAGCAGTACTTC. Amino acid sequence: CATRRAAVEQYF.

This clonotype was observed at least ten times. The chain uses TRBV20-1 and TRBJ1-5; 9 bases are a match to TRBD1. With 1 base clipped from V and 3 bases from J, the junction kept 4 bases outside the gene matches. CDR3 size: 15 residues. In germline, CDR1 is DFQATT, CDR2 SNEGSKA (reference sequence). This CDR3 is CSARVGQGYNQPQHF. In DNA form, the CDR3 reads TGCAGTGCTAGAGTGGGACAGGGATACAATCAGCCCCAGCATTTT.

The rearrangement links TRBV6-4 to TRBJ2-4; D possibly matches TRBD1 or TRBD2 (5 bases each). The CDR3 loop spans 16 amino acids. The germline V gene has CDR1 MRHNA and CDR2 SNTAGT. V was shortened by 5 bases and J by 5 bases, with 19 bases between the two germline ends. This CDR3 is CASSSLARVSENIQYF. The CDR3 DNA sequence: TGTGCCAGCAGTTCCCTGGCCAGGGTTAGCGAAAACATTCAGTACTTC.

This clonotype was seen at least ten times. The J gene is TRBJ2-5, the V gene TRBV29-1; D perhaps matches TRBD1 (6 bases). The V and J ends lost 0 bases and 5 bases respectively, with 19 bases between them. The CDR3 length is 16 residues. CDR1 is SQVTM, CDR2 ANQGSEA, per germline. The CDR3 nucleotides are TGCAGCGTTGAAGATCCGAAGGGGGTAGTGGCCGAGACCCAGTACTTC. It translates to CSVEDPKGVVAETQYF.

Remarks on this clonotype: This could be a read error, since a much larger clone is one nucleotide away. The chain carries TRBV2 and TRBJ2-5, with D tentatively TRBD1 or TRBD2 (5 bases each). This CDR3 is built from 12 residues. V was trimmed by 7 bases and J by 4 bases, leaving 10 bases between them. Germline V lookup: CDR1 SNHLY, CDR2 FYNNEI. The CDR3 coding sequence is TGTGCCAGCAAGGCGAGGGGAGAGACCCAGTACTTC. Translation gives CASKARGETQYF.

The chain links TRBV29-1 to TRBJ1-4, with D unresolved. This CDR3 has 12 amino acids. Looked up from germline, CDR1 is SQVTM and CDR2 is ANQGSEA. The V and J ends lost 4 bases and 5 bases respectively, with 8 bases between them. The CDR3 reads CSVGTGNEKLFF. CDR3 bases: TGCAGCGTTGGGACGGGGAATGAAAAACTGTTTTTT.

On this clonotype: This CDR3 fails to terminate in the conserved phenylalanine or tryptophan, so it likely reflects a read error. The gene calls are TRBV29-1 and TRBJ2-7; 9 bases are shared with TRBD1. V shed 6 bases and J 5 bases; nucleotides not matched to a gene: 5. CDR3 length: 12 amino acids. Germline V CDR1 and CDR2: SQVTM, ANQGSEA. In nucleotides, the CDR3 is TGCAGCGTGGGGGACAGGGCCCACGAGCAGTACCTC. It specifies CSVGDRAHEQYL.